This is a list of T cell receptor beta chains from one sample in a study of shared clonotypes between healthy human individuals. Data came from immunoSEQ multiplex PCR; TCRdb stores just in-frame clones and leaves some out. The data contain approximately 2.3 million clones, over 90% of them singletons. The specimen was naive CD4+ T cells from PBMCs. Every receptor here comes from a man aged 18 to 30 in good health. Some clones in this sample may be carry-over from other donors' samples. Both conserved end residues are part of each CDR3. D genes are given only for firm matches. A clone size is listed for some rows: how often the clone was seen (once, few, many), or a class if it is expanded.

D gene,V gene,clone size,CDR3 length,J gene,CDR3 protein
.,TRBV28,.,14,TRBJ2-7,CASSLSPRLYEQYF
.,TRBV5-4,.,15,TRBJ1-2,CASSLAPGGNYGYTF
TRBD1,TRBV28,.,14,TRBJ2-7,CATSTPDRAYEQYF
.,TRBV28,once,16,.,CASTKKGGLKAYEQYF
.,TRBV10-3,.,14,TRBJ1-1,CAISESGVNTEAFF
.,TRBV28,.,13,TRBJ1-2,CASTAGGVDGYTF
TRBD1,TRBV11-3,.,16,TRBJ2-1,CASSLDGTGSYNEQFF
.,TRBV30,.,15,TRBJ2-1,CAWGDSLWSGNEQFF
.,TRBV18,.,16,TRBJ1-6,CASSLTRTYDNSPLHF
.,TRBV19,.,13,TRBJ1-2,CASSPQGFYGYTF
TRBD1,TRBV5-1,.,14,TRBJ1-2,CASSETGQAYGYTF
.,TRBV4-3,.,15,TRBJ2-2,CASSQVEGDTGELFF
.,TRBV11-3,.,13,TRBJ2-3,CASSFALGDTQYF
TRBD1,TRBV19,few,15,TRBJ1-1,CASSMGDRGTTEAFF
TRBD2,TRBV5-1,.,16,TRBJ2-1,CASSLVAGGPYNEQFF
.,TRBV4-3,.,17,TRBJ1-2,CASSQEYKREVSYGYTF
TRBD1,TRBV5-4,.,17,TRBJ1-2,CASSSPQGATPNYGYTF
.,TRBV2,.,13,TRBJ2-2,CASSLQGSGELFF
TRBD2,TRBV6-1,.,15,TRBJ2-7,CASSVEAGRVYEQYF
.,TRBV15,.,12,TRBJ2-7,CATSRDTERQYF
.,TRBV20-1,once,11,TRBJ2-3,CSAADTDTQYF
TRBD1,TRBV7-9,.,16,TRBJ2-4,CASSREGGGAKNIQYF
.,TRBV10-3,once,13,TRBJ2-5,CATHGGRGETQYF
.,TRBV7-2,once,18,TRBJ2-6,CASSLAWTGASGANVLTF
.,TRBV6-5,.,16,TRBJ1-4,CASSYLSGAQNEKLFF
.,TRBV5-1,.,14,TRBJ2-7,CASSVTGGRDEQYF
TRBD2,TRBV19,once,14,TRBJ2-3,CASTRLAGADTQYF
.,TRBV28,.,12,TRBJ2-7,CASSLTTGEQYF
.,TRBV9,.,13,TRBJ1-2,CASSVGLGYGYTF
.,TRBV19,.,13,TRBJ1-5,CASSSVSNQPQHF
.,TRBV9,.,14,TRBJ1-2,CASSVASDFYGYTF
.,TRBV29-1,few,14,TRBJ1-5,CSVVGGDGNQPQHF
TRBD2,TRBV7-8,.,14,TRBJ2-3,CASSLVVAGGTQYF
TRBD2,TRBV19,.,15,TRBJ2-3,CASNKAGGPIDTQYF
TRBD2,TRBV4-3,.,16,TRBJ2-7,CASSQDRAGAGYEQYF
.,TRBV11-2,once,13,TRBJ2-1,CASSLAVGNEQFF
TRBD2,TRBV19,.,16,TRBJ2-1,CASSIGTSGNWNEQFF
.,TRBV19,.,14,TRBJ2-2,CASSTAVNTGELFF
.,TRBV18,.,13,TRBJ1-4,CASTGRLNEKLFF
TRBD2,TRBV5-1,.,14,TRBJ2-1,CASRGEGIYNEQFF
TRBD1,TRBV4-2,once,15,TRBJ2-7,CASSLAGTGGPEQYF
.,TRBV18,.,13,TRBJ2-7,CASSSGTINEQYF
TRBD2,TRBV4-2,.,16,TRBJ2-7,CASSRSLAGEAYEQYF
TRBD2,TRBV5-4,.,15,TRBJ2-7,CASTGAGLPDYEQYF
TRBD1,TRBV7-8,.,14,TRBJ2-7,CASRTAGGAYEQYF
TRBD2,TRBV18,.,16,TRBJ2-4,CASSPPGASGRAIQYF
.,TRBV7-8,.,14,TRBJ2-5,CASSRTGSGETQYF
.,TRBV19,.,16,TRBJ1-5,CASSIGGGRPYQPQHF
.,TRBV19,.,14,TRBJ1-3,CASSIQGTGNTIYF
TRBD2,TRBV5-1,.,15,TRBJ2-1,CASSPGTSVYNEQFF
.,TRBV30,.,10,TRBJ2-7,CAWGTYEQYF
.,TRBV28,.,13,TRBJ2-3,CASSPTGADTQYF
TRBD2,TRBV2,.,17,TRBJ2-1,CASTSTSGVPSYNEQFF
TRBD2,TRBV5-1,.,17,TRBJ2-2,CASSSPTSGRVTGELFF
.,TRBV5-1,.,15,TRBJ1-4,CASSLGSATNEKLFF
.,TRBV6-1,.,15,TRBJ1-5,CASSGIGGSNQPQHF
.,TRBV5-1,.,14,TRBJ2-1,CASSYALGGYEQFF
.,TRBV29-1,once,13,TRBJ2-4,CSVELDAKNIQYF
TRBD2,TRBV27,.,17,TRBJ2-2,CASSFSTSGKRTGELFF
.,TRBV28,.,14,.,CASSPLGLGDEQYF